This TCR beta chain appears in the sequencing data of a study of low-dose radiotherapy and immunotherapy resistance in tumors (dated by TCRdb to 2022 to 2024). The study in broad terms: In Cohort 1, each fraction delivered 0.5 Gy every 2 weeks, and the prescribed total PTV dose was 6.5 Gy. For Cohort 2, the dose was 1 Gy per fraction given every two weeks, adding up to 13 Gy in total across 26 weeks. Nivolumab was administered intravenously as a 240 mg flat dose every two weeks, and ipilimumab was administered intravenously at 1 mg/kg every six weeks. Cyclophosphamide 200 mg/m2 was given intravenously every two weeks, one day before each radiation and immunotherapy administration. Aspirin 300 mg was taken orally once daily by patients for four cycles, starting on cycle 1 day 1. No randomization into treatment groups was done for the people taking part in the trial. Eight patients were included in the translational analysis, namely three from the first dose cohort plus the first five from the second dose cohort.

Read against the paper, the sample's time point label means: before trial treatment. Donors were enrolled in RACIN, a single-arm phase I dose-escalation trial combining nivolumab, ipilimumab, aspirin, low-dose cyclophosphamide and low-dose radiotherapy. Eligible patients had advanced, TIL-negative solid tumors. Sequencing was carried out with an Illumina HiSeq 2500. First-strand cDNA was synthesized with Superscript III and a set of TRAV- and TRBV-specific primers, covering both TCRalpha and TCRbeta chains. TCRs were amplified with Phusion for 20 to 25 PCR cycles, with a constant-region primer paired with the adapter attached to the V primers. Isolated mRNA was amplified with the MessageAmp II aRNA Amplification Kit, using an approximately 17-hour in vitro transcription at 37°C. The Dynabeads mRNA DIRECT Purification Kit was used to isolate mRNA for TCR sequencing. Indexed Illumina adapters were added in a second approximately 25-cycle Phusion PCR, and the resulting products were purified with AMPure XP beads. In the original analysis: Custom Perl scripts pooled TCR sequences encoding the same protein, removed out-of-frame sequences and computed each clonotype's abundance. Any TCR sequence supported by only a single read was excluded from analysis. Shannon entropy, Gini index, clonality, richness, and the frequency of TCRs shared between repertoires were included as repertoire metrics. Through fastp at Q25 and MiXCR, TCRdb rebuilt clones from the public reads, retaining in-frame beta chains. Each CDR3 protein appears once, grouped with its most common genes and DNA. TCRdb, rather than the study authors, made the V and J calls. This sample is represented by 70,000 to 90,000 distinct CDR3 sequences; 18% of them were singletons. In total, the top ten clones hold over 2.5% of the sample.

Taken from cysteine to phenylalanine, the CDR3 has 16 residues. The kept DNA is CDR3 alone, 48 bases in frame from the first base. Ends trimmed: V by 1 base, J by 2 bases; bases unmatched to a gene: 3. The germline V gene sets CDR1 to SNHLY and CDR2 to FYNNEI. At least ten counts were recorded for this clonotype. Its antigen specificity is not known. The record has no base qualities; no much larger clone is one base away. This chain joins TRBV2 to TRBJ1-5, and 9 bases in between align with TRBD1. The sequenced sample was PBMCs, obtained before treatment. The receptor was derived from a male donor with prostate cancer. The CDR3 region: CASSEETGGGNQPQHF. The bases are TGTGCCAGCAGTGAAGAGACAGGGGGTGGCAATCAGCCCCAGCATTTT.